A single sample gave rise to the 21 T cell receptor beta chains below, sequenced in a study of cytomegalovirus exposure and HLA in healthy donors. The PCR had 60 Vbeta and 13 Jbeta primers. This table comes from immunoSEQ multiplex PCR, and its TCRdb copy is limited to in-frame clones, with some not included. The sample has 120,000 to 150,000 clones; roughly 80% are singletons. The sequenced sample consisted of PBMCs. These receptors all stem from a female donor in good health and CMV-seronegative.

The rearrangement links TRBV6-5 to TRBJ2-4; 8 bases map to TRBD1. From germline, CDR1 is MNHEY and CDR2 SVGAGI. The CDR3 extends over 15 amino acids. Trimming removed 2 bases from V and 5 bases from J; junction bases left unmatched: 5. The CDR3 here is CASSYGAGGQNIQYF. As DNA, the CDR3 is TGTGCCAGCAGTTACGGGGCAGGGGGCCAAAACATTCAGTACTTC.

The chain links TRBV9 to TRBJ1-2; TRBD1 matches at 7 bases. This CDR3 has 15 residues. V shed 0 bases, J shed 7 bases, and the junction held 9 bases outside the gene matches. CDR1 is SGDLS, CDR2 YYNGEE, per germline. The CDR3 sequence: CASSVGQGVYVGYTF. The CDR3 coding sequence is TGTGCCAGCAGCGTAGGGCAGGGGGTGTACGTTGGCTACACCTTC. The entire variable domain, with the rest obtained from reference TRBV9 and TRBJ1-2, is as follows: DSGVTQTPKHLITATGQRVTLRCSPRSGDLSVYWYQQSLDQGLQFLIQYYNGEERAKGNILERFSAQQFPDLHSELNLSSLELGDSALYFCASSVGQGVYVGYTFGSGTRLTVV.

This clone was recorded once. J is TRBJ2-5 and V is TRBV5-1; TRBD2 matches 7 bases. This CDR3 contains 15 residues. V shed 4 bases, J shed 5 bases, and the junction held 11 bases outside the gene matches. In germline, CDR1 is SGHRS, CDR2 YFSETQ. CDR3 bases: TGCGCCAGCAGCCGGGGGGTAGCGAGGGGTGAGACCCAGTACTTC. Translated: CASSRGVARGETQYF.

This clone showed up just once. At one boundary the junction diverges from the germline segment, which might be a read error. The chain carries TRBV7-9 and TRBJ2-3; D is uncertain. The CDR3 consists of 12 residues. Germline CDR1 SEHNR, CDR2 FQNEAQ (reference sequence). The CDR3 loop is CSSSSLGDTQYF. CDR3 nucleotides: TGTTCCAGCAGCTCCTTGGGCGATACGCAGTATTTT.

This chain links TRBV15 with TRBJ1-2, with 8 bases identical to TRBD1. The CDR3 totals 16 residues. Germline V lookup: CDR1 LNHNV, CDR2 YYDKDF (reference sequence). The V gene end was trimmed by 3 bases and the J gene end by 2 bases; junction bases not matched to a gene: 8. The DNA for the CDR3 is TGTGCCACCAGCAGGATAGGACAGGGCAGGAACTATGGCTACACCTTC. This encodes CATSRIGQGRNYGYTF.

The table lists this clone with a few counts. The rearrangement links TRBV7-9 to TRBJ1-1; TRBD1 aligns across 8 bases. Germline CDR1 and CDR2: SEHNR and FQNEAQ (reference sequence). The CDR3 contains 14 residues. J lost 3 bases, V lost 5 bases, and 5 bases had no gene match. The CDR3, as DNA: TGTGCCAGCAGCCAGGGGGCGGGGGACACTGAAGCTTTCTTT. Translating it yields CASSQGAGDTEAFF.

This chain's CDR3 is CSVEEGGDEQFF. CDR3 coding DNA: TGCAGCGTTGAAGAGGGGGGGGATGAGCAGTTCTTC. The gene calls are TRBV29-1 and TRBJ2-1; TRBD2 matches 7 bases. This CDR3 spans 12 amino acids. Unmatched junction bases numbered 1, after V lost 0 bases and J lost 8 bases. Germline V gene sequence: CDR1 SQVTM, CDR2 ANQGSEA.

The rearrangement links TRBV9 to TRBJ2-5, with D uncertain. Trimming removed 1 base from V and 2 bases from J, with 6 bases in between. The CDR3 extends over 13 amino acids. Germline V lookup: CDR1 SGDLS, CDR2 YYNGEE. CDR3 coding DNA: TGTGCCAGCAGCGTATCTGTACAAGAGACCCAGTACTTC. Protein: CASSVSVQETQYF.

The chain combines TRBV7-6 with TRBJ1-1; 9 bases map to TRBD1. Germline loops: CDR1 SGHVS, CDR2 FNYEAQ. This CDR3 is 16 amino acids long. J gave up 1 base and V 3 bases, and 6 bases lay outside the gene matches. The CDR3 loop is CASSFWTGVGNTEAFF. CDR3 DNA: TGTGCCAGCAGCTTTTGGACAGGGGTTGGGAACACTGAAGCTTTCTTT.

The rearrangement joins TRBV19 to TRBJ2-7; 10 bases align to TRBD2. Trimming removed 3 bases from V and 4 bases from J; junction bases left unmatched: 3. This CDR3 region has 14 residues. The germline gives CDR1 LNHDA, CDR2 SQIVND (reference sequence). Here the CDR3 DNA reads TGTGCCAGTAGTATGCTAGCGGGAGCTTACGAGCAGTACTTC. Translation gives CASSMLAGAYEQYF.

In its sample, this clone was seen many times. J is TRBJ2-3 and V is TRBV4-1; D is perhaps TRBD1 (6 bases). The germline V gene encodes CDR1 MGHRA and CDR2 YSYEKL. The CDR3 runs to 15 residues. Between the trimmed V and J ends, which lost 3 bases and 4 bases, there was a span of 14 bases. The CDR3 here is CASSQDPRGPDTQYF. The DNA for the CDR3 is TGCGCCAGCAGCCAGGACCCCAGGGGCCCAGATACGCAGTATTTT.

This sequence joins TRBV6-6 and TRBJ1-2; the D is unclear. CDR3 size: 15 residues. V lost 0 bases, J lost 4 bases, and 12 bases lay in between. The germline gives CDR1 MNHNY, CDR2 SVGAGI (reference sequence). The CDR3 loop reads CASSYSGALLYGYTF. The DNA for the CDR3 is TGTGCCAGCAGTTACTCGGGAGCCTTACTCTATGGCTACACCTTC.

CDR3 sequence (DNA): TGCGCCAGCAGCCAAGGAGGGACAGGTGAAAAACTGTTTTTT. Translation: CASSQGGTGEKLFF. The chain recombines TRBV4-1 with TRBJ1-4; 8 bases are shared with TRBD1. CDR3 length: 14 residues. The germline V gene encodes CDR1 MGHRA and CDR2 YSYEKL. Trimming at V came to 1 base and at J to 7 bases, leaving 2 bases not matched to a gene.

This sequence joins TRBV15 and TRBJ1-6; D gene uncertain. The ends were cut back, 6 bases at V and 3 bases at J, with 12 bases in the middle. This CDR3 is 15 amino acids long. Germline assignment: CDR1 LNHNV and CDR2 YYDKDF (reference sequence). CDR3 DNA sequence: TGTGCCACCAGTTCATCAGTCCTCTATAATTCACCCCTCCACTTT. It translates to CATSSSVLYNSPLHF.

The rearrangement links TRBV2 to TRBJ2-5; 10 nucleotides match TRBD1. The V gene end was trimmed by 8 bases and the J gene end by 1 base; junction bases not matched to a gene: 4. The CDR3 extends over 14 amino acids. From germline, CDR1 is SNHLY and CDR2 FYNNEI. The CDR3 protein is CASSGQGSQETQYF. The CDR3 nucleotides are TGTGCCAGCTCGGGACAGGGGAGCCAAGAGACCCAGTACTTC.

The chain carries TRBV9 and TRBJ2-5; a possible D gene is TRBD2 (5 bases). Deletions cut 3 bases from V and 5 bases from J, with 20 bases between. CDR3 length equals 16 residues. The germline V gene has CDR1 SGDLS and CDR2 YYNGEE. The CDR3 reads CASSAQPDWTGETQYF. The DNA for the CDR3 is TGTGCCAGCAGCGCACAACCGGACTGGACCGGGGAGACCCAGTACTTC.

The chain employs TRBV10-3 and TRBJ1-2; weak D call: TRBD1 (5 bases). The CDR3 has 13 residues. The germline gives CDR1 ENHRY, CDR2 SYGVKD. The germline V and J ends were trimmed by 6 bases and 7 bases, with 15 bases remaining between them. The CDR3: CAIRDGGEGGYTF. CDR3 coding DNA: TGTGCCATCAGGGACGGAGGGGAAGGTGGCTACACCTTC.

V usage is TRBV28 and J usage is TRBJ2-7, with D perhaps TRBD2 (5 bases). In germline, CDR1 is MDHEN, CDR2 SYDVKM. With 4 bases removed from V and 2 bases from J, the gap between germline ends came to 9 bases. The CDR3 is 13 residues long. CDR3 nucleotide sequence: TGTGCCAGCAGTTCCGGGGTGGCCTACGAGCAGTACTTC. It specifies CASSSGVAYEQYF.

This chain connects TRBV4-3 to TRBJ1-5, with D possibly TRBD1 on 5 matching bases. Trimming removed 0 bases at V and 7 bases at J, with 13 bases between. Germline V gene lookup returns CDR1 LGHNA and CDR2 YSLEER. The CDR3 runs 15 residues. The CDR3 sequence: CASSQDWQGDQPQHF. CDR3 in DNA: TGCGCCAGCAGCCAAGATTGGCAGGGCGACCAGCCCCAGCATTTT.

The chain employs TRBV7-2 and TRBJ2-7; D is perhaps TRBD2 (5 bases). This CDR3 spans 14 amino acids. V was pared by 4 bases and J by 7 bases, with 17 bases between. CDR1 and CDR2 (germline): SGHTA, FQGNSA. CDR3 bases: TGTGCCAGCAGCTCACAGCGGATGGGAGTGGAGCAGTACTTC. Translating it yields CASSSQRMGVEQYF.

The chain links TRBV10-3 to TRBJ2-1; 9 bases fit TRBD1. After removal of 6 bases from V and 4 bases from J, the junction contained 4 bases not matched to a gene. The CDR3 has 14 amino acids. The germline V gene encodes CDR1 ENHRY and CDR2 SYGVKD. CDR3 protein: CAIRAGTGYNEQFF. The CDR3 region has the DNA TGTGCCATCAGGGCCGGGACAGGGTACAATGAGCAGTTCTTC.